What follows are 30 T cell receptor beta chains derived from one specimen sequenced in a study of T cell responses to AZD1222 COVID-19 vaccine. Repertoires were generated with immunoSEQ multiplex PCR, while TCRdb's copy carries only in-frame clones and drops some. The table shows around 31,000 clones, with 90% to 95% occurring only once. Sample: peripheral blood, taken on day 0 of AZD1222 vaccination. The receptor source for this set is an adult in good health.

The CDR3: CASRSQSGVNTEAFF. As DNA, the CDR3 is TGTGCCAGCAGATCCCAAAGTGGTGTTAACACTGAAGCTTTCTTT. The J gene is TRBJ1-1, the V gene TRBV5-4; no definite D call. The germline V gene has CDR1 SGHNT and CDR2 YYREEE (reference sequence). The V end was cut by 5 bases, the J end by 2 bases, with 16 bases between. The CDR3 length is 15 residues. Based on the CDR3 plus reference TRBV5-4 and TRBJ1-1, the full variable domain is ETGVTQSPTHLIKTRGQQVTLRCSSQSGHNTVSWYQQALGQGPQFIFQYYREEENGRGNFPPRFSGLQFPNYSSELNVNALELDDSALYLCASRSQSGVNTEAFFGQGTRLTVV.

The gene calls are TRBV4-3 and TRBJ1-2; perhaps TRBD1 as D (5 bases). The germline V gene has CDR1 LGHNA and CDR2 YSLEER. V gave up 2 bases and J gave up 3 bases, with 7 bases separating them. This CDR3 has 13 residues. The CDR3 spells CASSQPGYYGYTF. The CDR3 DNA reads TGCGCCAGCAGCCAACCAGGGTACTATGGCTACACCTTC.

This rearrangement joins TRBV5-1 to TRBJ2-7; D may be TRBD1 (5 bases). CDR1 is SGHRS, CDR2 YFSETQ, per germline. Trimming removed 6 bases from V and 1 base from J, with 17 bases in between. This CDR3 region has 15 residues. In nucleotides, the CDR3 is TGCGCCAGCAAGTTAGGCAGGGATCAATCCTACGAGCAGTACTTC. Translating gives CASKLGRDQSYEQYF.

V is TRBV19 and J is TRBJ1-2, with 7 bases that match TRBD1. CDR3 length: 15 residues. V shed 4 bases, J shed 3 bases, and the junction held 8 bases outside the gene matches. CDR1 and CDR2 (germline): LNHDA, SQIVND (reference sequence). CDR3 nucleotide sequence: TGTGCCAGTAGTAACCAGGGGGGATCCTACTATGGCTACACCTTC. It codes for CASSNQGGSYYGYTF.

This clone was seen a single time. CDR3 in amino acids: CASSLSGNFVSGNTIYF. DNA for the CDR3: TGCGCCAGCAGCTTGTCCGGGAACTTCGTCTCTGGAAACACCATATATTTT. This rearrangement joins TRBV5-1 to TRBJ1-3; D is undetermined. Germline V gene sequence: CDR1 SGHRS, CDR2 YFSETQ. This CDR3 has 17 residues. Trimming took off 1 base at V and 0 bases at J, with 14 bases between the two ends.

The chain uses TRBV19 and TRBJ2-7; tentatively, D is TRBD2 (6 bases). Per the germline V gene, CDR1 is LNHDA and CDR2 is SQIVND (reference sequence). There are 14 residues in the CDR3. V shed 1 base and J shed 2 bases, with 9 bases lying between them. Written as DNA, the CDR3 is TGTGCCAGTAGTATAGGGGGACTCACCTACGAGCAGTACTTC. This translates into CASSIGGLTYEQYF.

This clone was detected once. The V call is TRBV15, the J call TRBJ2-1; tentatively, D is TRBD1 (6 bases). CDR1 and CDR2 (germline): LNHNV, YYDKDF (reference sequence). Trimming took off 1 base at V and 3 bases at J, with 19 bases between the two ends. The CDR3 contains 18 residues. The CDR3 nucleotides read TGTGCCACCAGCAGAGGGAGTGAGGACAGACCGTACTACAATGAGCAGTTCTTC. Protein sequence: CATSRGSEDRPYYNEQFF.

The chain uses TRBV19 and TRBJ1-5, with TRBD1 matching over 11 bases. V dropped 7 bases and J dropped 7; count of bases not matched to a gene: 3. Germline V CDR1 and CDR2: LNHDA, SQIVND (reference sequence). The CDR3 sequence is 13 residues long. The CDR3 protein is CASKDRGQQPQHF. As DNA, the CDR3 is TGTGCCAGTAAGGACAGGGGGCAACAGCCCCAGCATTTT. The variable domain in full, with the rest retrieved from reference TRBV19 and TRBJ1-5, is DGGITQSPKYLFRKEGQNVTLSCEQNLNHDAMYWYRQDPGQGLRLIYYSQIVNDFQKGDIAEGYSVSREKKESFPLTVTSAQKNPTAFYLCASKDRGQQPQHFGDGTRLSIL.

This chain connects TRBV9 to TRBJ1-4; D is possibly TRBD1 (6 bases). The CDR3 has 14 amino acids. V lost 2 bases and J 1 base, leaving 6 bases between the germline ends. Germline CDR1 reads SGDLS; CDR2 reads YYNGEE. In nucleotides, the CDR3 is TGTGCCAGCAGCGTCAGGGGAACTAATGAAAAACTGTTTTTT. Translated: CASSVRGTNEKLFF.

The rearrangement joins TRBV5-1 to TRBJ2-3; D is perhaps TRBD2 (7 bases). This CDR3 region has 18 residues. Trimming took off 4 bases at V and 2 bases at J, with 23 bases between the two ends. Germline V gene data show CDR1 as SGHRS and CDR2 as YFSETQ. The CDR3 is CASSPTGRRGGLTDTQYF. The CDR3 DNA is TGCGCCAGCAGCCCCACCGGAAGGAGGGGGGGGCTCACAGATACGCAGTATTTT.

V and J are TRBV7-2 and TRBJ1-3; the D is unclear. This CDR3 is built from 13 residues. Germline CDR1 SGHTA, CDR2 FQGNSA. The ends were cut back, 3 bases at V and 9 bases at J, with 12 bases in the middle. The CDR3 nucleotides read TGTGCCAGCAGCTTCCCAGGTCGCGGCACCATATATTTT. Its translation is CASSFPGRGTIYF.

Note on this clone: One end of the junction varies from germline; a read error may be responsible. The rearrangement uses TRBV11-3 and TRBJ2-6; a weak D match, TRBD2 (5 bases). The CDR3 is 19 residues long. The germline gives CDR1 SGHNT, CDR2 YENEEA. CDR3 in DNA: TGTGCCAGCAGTTTAGTACTTCGGGGTATCCGCTCTGGGGCCAACGTCCTGACTTTC. Translation gives CASSLVLRGIRSGANVLTF.

The V and J genes are TRBV5-1 and TRBJ2-7, with a weak D call TRBD1 (5 bases). Trimming removed 4 bases from V and 4 bases from J, with 15 bases in between. This CDR3 is 14 amino acids long. Germline V gives CDR1 SGHRS, CDR2 YFSETQ. In nucleotides, the CDR3 is TGCGCCAGCAGCCCATCGACAGCTATTTACGAGCAGTACTTC. This translates into CASSPSTAIYEQYF.

This clone was counted once. Here the CDR3 reads CASSTQNGQYF. Written as DNA, the CDR3 is TGTGCCAGTAGTACACAGAATGGGCAGTACTTC. The rearrangement links TRBV19 to TRBJ2-7; D gene ambiguous. The CDR3 totals 11 residues. The germline V and J ends were trimmed by 4 bases and 9 bases, with 10 bases remaining between them. Germline CDR1 is LNHDA and CDR2 is SQIVND (reference sequence).

The chain carries TRBV6-4 and TRBJ1-4; D is unclear. The CDR3 spans 13 residues. The germline CDR1 and CDR2 sequences are MRHNA and SNTAGT. The V end lost 0 bases, the J end lost 11 bases, and 10 bases lay between the germline ends. The CDR3 spells CASSDSTYEKLFF. The CDR3 DNA reads TGTGCCAGCAGTGACTCGACGTACGAGAAACTGTTTTTT.

The CDR3 sequence: CASSGTGVAEAFF. Written as DNA, the CDR3 is TGCGCCAGCAGTGGGACAGGGGTAGCTGAAGCTTTCTTT. This rearrangement joins TRBV10-2 to TRBJ1-1, with 9 bases aligning to TRBD1. V shed 4 bases, J shed 6 bases, and the junction held 3 bases outside the gene matches. This CDR3 contains 13 residues. CDR1 is WSHSY and CDR2 is SAAADI in the germline V gene.

This chain uses TRBV14 with TRBJ1-1; D gene unclear. The CDR3 covers 16 residues. Trimming shortened V by 2 bases and J by 1 base, and 14 bases separated the two germline ends. Looked up from germline, CDR1 is SGHDN and CDR2 is FVKESK. Written as DNA, the CDR3 is TGTGCCAGCAGCCAACGGGCCCTTAGACGGAACACTGAAGCTTTCTTT. Protein sequence: CASSQRALRRNTEAFF.

The CDR3 sequence: CASSPGQGNTIYF. CDR3 DNA sequence: TGTGCCAGCAGCCCGGGACAGGGAAACACCATATATTTT. The chain has TRBV6-5 and TRBJ1-3, with 7 nucleotides matching TRBD1. Trimming at V came to 6 bases and at J to 4 bases, leaving 3 bases not matched to a gene. CDR3 length: 13 amino acids. Per the germline V gene, CDR1 is MNHEY and CDR2 is SVGAGI.

V and J are TRBV6-1 and TRBJ1-1; D is unclear. The CDR3 is made up of 12 amino acids. With 3 bases removed from V and 7 bases from J, the gap between germline ends came to 9 bases. Germline CDR1 and CDR2: MNHNS and SASEGT. This CDR3 is CASSEGADEAFF. For the CDR3, the DNA is TGTGCCAGCAGTGAGGGCGCAGATGAAGCTTTCTTT.

The CDR3 DNA sequence: TGTGCCATCAGTGATCAGCCCCAGAACTATGGCTACACCTTC. Encoded protein: CAISDQPQNYGYTF. The V and J genes are TRBV10-3 and TRBJ1-2; D unresolved. The V end lost 3 bases, the J end lost 2 bases, and 10 bases lay between the germline ends. Germline CDR1 is ENHRY and CDR2 is SYGVKD. The CDR3 contains 14 residues.

The chain combines TRBV12-3 or TRBV12-4 with TRBJ2-1, with 9 bases identical to TRBD2. The ends lost 6 bases at V and 10 bases at J; junction bases unmatched: 4. CDR3 length equals 12 residues. Here the CDR3 DNA reads TGTGCCAGCAGCACAGCGGGGGGCGAGCAGTTCTTC. This sequence encodes CASSTAGGEQFF.

This sequence joins TRBV3-1 (or the pseudogene TRBV3-2) and TRBJ1-5; D not certain. The CDR3 is made up of 13 amino acids. From germline, CDR1 is LGHDT and CDR2 YNNKEL (reference sequence). V was clipped by 0 bases and J by 7 bases, with 7 bases between them. CDR3 residues: CASSQDRGQPQHF. The DNA for the CDR3 is TGTGCCAGCAGCCAAGATAGAGGACAGCCCCAGCATTTT.

V usage is TRBV10-1 and J usage is TRBJ1-1; D is ambiguous. The CDR3 has 12 amino acids. Germline lookup yields CDR1 WNHNN and CDR2 SYGVQD (reference sequence). V lost 3 bases to trimming and J lost 6 bases, with 8 bases between them. The CDR3 coding sequence is TGCGCCAGCAGTGAAGGGTCCGCTGAAGCTTTCTTT. It yields the protein CASSEGSAEAFF.

The chain carries TRBV9 and TRBJ1-1; D might be TRBD1 (5 bases). Germline CDR1 and CDR2: SGDLS and YYNGEE. V dropped 3 bases and J dropped 6 bases, with 12 bases sitting between them. CDR3 length equals 13 residues. CDR3 loop: CASSARAGAEAFF. The CDR3 DNA follows: TGTGCCAGCAGCGCCAGGGCTGGCGCTGAAGCTTTCTTT. The full variable domain, with the rest looked up from reference TRBV9 and TRBJ1-1, is DSGVTQTPKHLITATGQRVTLRCSPRSGDLSVYWYQQSLDQGLQFLIQYYNGEERAKGNILERFSAQQFPDLHSELNLSSLELGDSALYFCASSARAGAEAFFGQGTRLTVV.

The J gene is TRBJ1-6, the V gene TRBV9; no clear D gene. The V gene lost 0 bases and the J gene lost 7 bases, with 11 bases spanning the gap. The CDR3 covers 15 residues. Germline CDR1 SGDLS, CDR2 YYNGEE. CDR3 in DNA: TGTGCCAGCAGCGTAGAGGGCAGCCGAAATTCACCCCTCCACTTT. Translated, it gives CASSVEGSRNSPLHF.

This clone was seen only once. The chain links TRBV6-5 to TRBJ2-1, with no clear D. Per the germline V gene, CDR1 is MNHEY and CDR2 is SVGAGI. V was trimmed by 10 bases and J by 8 bases, leaving 15 bases between them. The CDR3 runs 12 residues. CDR3 nucleotides: TGTGCCACTCGTGATTCCCTCCATGAGCAGTTCTTC. Protein sequence: CATRDSLHEQFF.

The gene calls are TRBV12-5 and TRBJ1-5, with D possibly being TRBD1 (5 bases). The germline V gene encodes CDR1 LGHNT and CDR2 FRNRAP. The CDR3 has 12 residues. V was shortened by 5 bases and J by 7 bases, with 9 bases between the two germline ends. The chain's CDR3 is CASGGGNQPQHF. The CDR3 DNA reads TGTGCTAGTGGTGGGGGGAACCAGCCCCAGCATTTT.

This clone occurred once. The chain uses TRBV7-2 and TRBJ1-1; a weak D match, TRBD1 (6 bases). CDR1 and CDR2 from the germline V gene are SGHTA and FQGNSA. This CDR3 region has 14 residues. V lost 5 bases and J lost 5, with 15 bases in between. Here the CDR3 reads CASSPMGARTEAFF. In DNA, the CDR3 is TGTGCCAGCAGCCCGATGGGGGCGCGAACTGAAGCTTTCTTT.

This rearrangement joins TRBV21-1 to TRBJ1-5. TRBV21-1 is listed as a pseudogene. CDR3 length: 16 residues. As DNA, the CDR3 is TGTGCCAGCAGCAAAGAAACAACTTCGAGAAATCAGCCCCAGCATTTT. Translating it yields CASSKETTSRNQPQHF.

J is TRBJ1-4 and V is TRBV6-5; possibly TRBD1 for D (5 bases). V lost 6 bases and J 2 bases, leaving 10 bases between the germline ends. The CDR3 length is 14 residues. In germline, CDR1 is MNHEY, CDR2 SVGAGI. CDR3 protein: CASSGTGTNEKLFF. Here the CDR3 DNA reads TGTGCCAGCAGCGGGACGGGGACTAATGAAAAACTGTTTTTT.